Each of the 28 T cell receptor beta chains below was sequenced from the same sample in a study of CD8+ T cells in alopecia areata. The sequencing template was cDNA reverse transcribed from extracted RNA. Profiling relied on immunoSEQ multiplex PCR, and the TCRdb table lists in-frame clones only, not all of them. The data show about 170,000 clones, around 71% seen once. The sample here was CD8+ T cells sorted from blood, taken at week 0. These receptors all stem from a human donor with alopecia areata.

The rearrangement links TRBV27 to TRBJ2-3; TRBD2 matches 9 bases. Germline values: CDR1 MNHEY, CDR2 SMNVEV (reference sequence). The CDR3 is 17 amino acids. The V gene end was trimmed by 6 bases and the J gene end by 1 base; junction bases not matched to a gene: 11. The CDR3: CASSLTAPSGGTDTQYF. DNA of the CDR3: TGTGCCAGCAGCTTAACCGCCCCTAGCGGGGGCACAGATACGCAGTATTTT.

This chain joins TRBV6-5 and TRBJ1-1; no reliable D call. Germline CDR1 MNHEY, CDR2 SVGAGI. V dropped 0 bases and J dropped 1 base, with 9 bases sitting between them. CDR3 length: 15 amino acids. The CDR3 loop reads CASSYSRTENTEAFF. CDR3 sequence (DNA): TGTGCCAGCAGTTACTCGAGGACGGAGAACACTGAAGCTTTCTTT.

This clone was seen once. This chain connects TRBV7-9 to TRBJ1-2; possible D gene TRBD1, 5 bases. Germline values: CDR1 SEHNR, CDR2 FQNEAQ (reference sequence). Trimming removed 6 bases from V and 6 bases from J, with 11 bases in between. The CDR3 covers 12 residues. The CDR3 DNA is TGTGCCAGCAGGTTGGGGGTAGATGGCTACACCTTC. This encodes CASRLGVDGYTF.

This clone was observed a single time. The chain carries TRBV27 and TRBJ2-4; D gene ambiguous. The germline V gene has CDR1 MNHEY and CDR2 SMNVEV (reference sequence). There are 14 residues in the CDR3. Trimming took off 2 bases at V and 8 bases at J, with 13 bases between the two ends. CDR3 sequence: CASSLIPYADIQYF. Here the CDR3 DNA reads TGTGCCAGCAGTTTAATCCCGTATGCGGACATTCAGTACTTC.

The sample holds one count of this clone. The V call is TRBV12-5, the J call TRBJ2-3, with D tentatively TRBD1 or TRBD2 (5 bases each). This CDR3 is built from 14 residues. CDR1 is LGHNT, CDR2 FRNRAP, per germline. V dropped 1 base and J dropped 6 bases, with 11 bases sitting between them. The CDR3: CASGLATWGDTQYF. The CDR3 DNA sequence: TGTGCTAGTGGTTTGGCCACCTGGGGGGATACGCAGTATTTT.

CDR3 sequence (DNA): TGTGCCTGGAGTAAAGGACAGGTCCAATGGCCCCAGCATTTT. It yields the protein CAWSKGQVQWPQHF. J is TRBJ1-5 and V is TRBV30; TRBD1 matches 7 bases. This CDR3 spans 14 amino acids. Germline CDR1 and CDR2: GTSNPN and SVGIG (reference sequence). The J segment lost 9 bases and the V segment lost 2 bases, leaving 10 bases of the junction unmatched.

A note on this clone: Here the CDR3 omits its conserved ending phenylalanine or tryptophan, so a read error is the likely source. The DNA is left out, because the CDR3 cannot be placed on it with certainty; the CDR3 is given as TCRdb lists it. This chain links TRBV5-1 with TRBJ2-4; TRBD1 is the table's D call, not checked against the DNA. Germline loops: CDR1 SGHRS, CDR2 YFSETQ. The CDR3 is 12 amino acids long, termini counted. CDR3: CASNPEEDRESG.

J is TRBJ2-7 and V is TRBV4-1; D not certain. CDR3 length: 14 amino acids. V was clipped by 0 bases and J by 2 bases, with 8 bases between them. Germline loops: CDR1 MGHRA, CDR2 YSYEKL. CDR3 region: CASSQEIGPYEQYF. DNA for the CDR3: TGCGCCAGCAGCCAAGAAATTGGTCCCTACGAGCAGTACTTC.

The CDR3 coding sequence is TGCAGCGTGGAACGACGGGGTTTGAACACCGGGGAGCTGTTTTTT. Protein: CSVERRGLNTGELFF. This chain joins TRBV29-1 and TRBJ2-2; D might be TRBD2 (5 bases). Germline V gene lookup returns CDR1 SQVTM and CDR2 ANQGSEA. Trimming pared 6 bases from V and 1 base from J, leaving 15 bases between. This CDR3 has 15 residues.

V is TRBV20-1 and J is TRBJ1-4; D unclear. This CDR3 region has 11 residues. The V gene's germline CDR1 is DFQATT and CDR2 SNEGSKA (reference sequence). The V end lost 8 bases, the J end lost 12 bases, and 16 bases lay between the germline ends. This CDR3 reads CSTQLYGQLFF. DNA of the CDR3: TGCAGTACCCAACTTTATGGGCAACTGTTTTTT.

This clone was counted a few times. This chain uses TRBV7-9 with TRBJ2-1; no clear D gene. Germline CDR1 SEHNR, CDR2 FQNEAQ (reference sequence). The CDR3 length is 11 residues. The V gene lost 1 base and the J gene lost 9 bases, with 4 bases spanning the gap. CDR3 bases: TGTGCCAGCAGCTTAGTCCGTGAGCAGTTCTTC. Its protein is CASSLVREQFF.

This clone has only a few counts. This chain joins TRBV4-1 and TRBJ1-5, with a tentative D call TRBD1 (5 bases). Germline CDR1 is MGHRA and CDR2 is YSYEKL. Trimming took 4 bases from V and 4 from J, leaving 14 bases between them. The CDR3 sequence is 15 residues long. The CDR3 nucleotides are TGCGCCAGCAGCCTCTATGGGACTTCAAATCAGCCCCAGCATTTT. This sequence encodes CASSLYGTSNQPQHF.

The chain recombines TRBV2 with TRBJ1-1; 9 bases line up with TRBD1. The ends lost 5 bases at V and 6 bases at J; junction bases unmatched: 4. This CDR3 has 13 amino acids. In germline, CDR1 is SNHLY, CDR2 FYNNEI. The CDR3 DNA reads as TGTGCCAGCAGTTGGGACAGGGACCCTGAAGCTTTCTTT. The encoded protein is CASSWDRDPEAFF.

This clone has just a few counts. A junction end diverges from the germline sequence, so it may reflect a read error. The V gene is TRBV9, the J gene TRBJ1-2; the D gene is possibly TRBD1 (5 bases). From germline, CDR1 is SGDLS and CDR2 YYNGEE. This CDR3 region has 9 residues. CDR3 loop: CASSAGTIF. CDR3 nucleotides: TGTGCCAGCAGCGCCGGGACCATATTC.

About this clone itself: The junction does not match germline at one end; this may be a read error. As DNA, the CDR3 is TGTGCCAGCAGCTCGGAGGGGGTGGAGACCCAGTACTTC. It specifies CASSSEGVETQYF. The J gene is TRBJ2-5, the V gene TRBV5-1, with D perhaps TRBD1 or TRBD2 (6 bases each). The length of the CDR3 is 13 residues. The V gene's germline CDR1 is SGHRS and CDR2 YFSETQ.

J is TRBJ2-2 and V is TRBV12-5, with 10 bases matching TRBD2. CDR3 length: 19 amino acids. Germline V gene sequence: CDR1 LGHNT, CDR2 FRNRAP. V trimming: 0 bases; J trimming: 3 bases; junction bases outside the gene matches: 10. CDR3 amino acids: CASGLVIPLAGPDTGELFF. The CDR3 DNA reads as TGTGCTAGTGGTTTGGTAATCCCACTAGCGGGGCCGGACACCGGGGAGCTGTTTTTT.

The CDR3 DNA is TGTGCCAGCAGCGTAGGGGTCGGCAGGGGCTCCTACAATGAGCAGTTCTTC. This sequence encodes CASSVGVGRGSYNEQFF. V and J are TRBV9 and TRBJ2-1; TRBD1 might be the D (6 bases). V was trimmed by 0 bases and J by 0 bases, leaving 13 bases between them. There are 17 residues in the CDR3. The V gene's germline CDR1 is SGDLS and CDR2 YYNGEE.

The CDR3 protein is CASSYQPAGGGGYTF. In DNA, the CDR3 is TGTGCCAGCAGTTATCAGCCTGCAGGGGGAGGCGGCTACACCTTC. The V and J genes are TRBV6-5 and TRBJ1-2, with 7 positions matching TRBD1. Germline V gene sequence: CDR1 MNHEY, CDR2 SVGAGI. The length of the CDR3 is 15 residues. V lost 3 bases to trimming and J lost 8 bases; unmatched junction nucleotides: 12.

The CDR3 spells CAWRNAPLNEQFF. CDR3 bases: TGTGCCTGGAGGAACGCCCCCTTGAATGAGCAGTTCTTC. The chain has TRBV30 and TRBJ2-1; D gene unclear. The CDR3 spans 13 residues. The V end was cut by 3 bases, the J end by 7 bases, with 13 bases between. Germline assignment: CDR1 GTSNPN and CDR2 SVGIG (reference sequence).

The rearrangement links TRBV4-1 to TRBJ2-3; possible D gene TRBD1, 7 bases. The CDR3 extends over 15 amino acids. The germline V gene has CDR1 MGHRA and CDR2 YSYEKL. V was shortened by 3 bases and J by 4 bases, with 14 bases between the two germline ends. Written as DNA, the CDR3 is TGCGCCAGCAGCCATGACAGGGAGGCATCAGATACGCAGTATTTT. It specifies CASSHDREASDTQYF.

The chain employs TRBV11-3 and TRBJ2-3; TRBD2 matches 7 bases. V was clipped by 4 bases and J by 4 bases; unmatched bases: 8. Germline V CDR1 and CDR2: SGHNT, YENEEA. This CDR3 region has 15 residues. The CDR3 region is CASSYAGLKADTQYF. CDR3 nucleotide sequence: TGTGCCAGCAGCTACGCGGGACTAAAGGCAGATACGCAGTATTTT.

This chain connects TRBV5-1 to TRBJ2-6; D gene uncertain. Germline V gene sequence: CDR1 SGHRS, CDR2 YFSETQ. The V end lost 1 base, the J end lost 1 base, and 9 bases lay between the germline ends. The CDR3 has 16 residues. DNA of the CDR3: TGCGCCAGCAGCTTGTATTTTGGATCTGGGGCCAACGTCCTGACTTTC. Protein sequence: CASSLYFGSGANVLTF. Supplemented by reference TRBV5-1 and TRBJ2-6, the full variable domain reads KAGVTQTPRYLIKTRGQQVTLSCSPISGHRSVSWYQQTPGQGLQFLFEYFSETQRNKGNFPGRFSGRQFSNSRSEMNVSTLELGDSALYLCASSLYFGSGANVLTFGAGSRLTVL.

Only a few counts were recorded for this clone. The chain joins TRBV4-1 to TRBJ2-3; the match to TRBD2 covers 9 bases. Unmatched junction bases numbered 6, after V lost 1 base and J lost 7 bases. Germline CDR1 is MGHRA and CDR2 is YSYEKL. CDR3 size: 15 residues. CDR3 DNA sequence: TGCGCCAGCAGCCAAGTGGTAGCGGGGGCCTATACGCAGTATTTT. Translated, it gives CASSQVVAGAYTQYF.

This clone was counted only a few times. The rearrangement joins TRBV29-1 to TRBJ2-7, with TRBD1 matching over 10 bases. CDR3 size: 13 residues. Germline V gene sequence: CDR1 SQVTM, CDR2 ANQGSEA. J gave up 3 bases and V 3 bases, and 2 bases lay outside the gene matches. CDR3 DNA: TGCAGCGTTGAGACAGGGGGCTTCTACGAGCAGTACTTC. This sequence encodes CSVETGGFYEQYF.

The genes are TRBV7-2 and TRBJ2-7, with D maybe TRBD2 (6 bases). V lost 2 bases and J 3 bases, leaving 11 bases between the germline ends. CDR3 length equals 14 residues. Germline CDR1 and CDR2: SGHTA and FQGNSA. The CDR3 spells CASSLRDSYYEQYF. CDR3 DNA sequence: TGTGCCAGCAGCTTACGGGACTCTTACTACGAGCAGTACTTC.

The rearrangement links TRBV15 to TRBJ2-7; either TRBD1 or TRBD2 may fit D (6 bases each). Trimming pared 1 base from V and 4 bases from J, leaving 14 bases between. Germline lookup yields CDR1 LNHNV and CDR2 YYDKDF (reference sequence). CDR3 length: 15 amino acids. DNA for the CDR3: TGTGCCACCAGCAGAGGGATAGGGGGGCTATACGAGCAGTACTTC. This gives the protein CATSRGIGGLYEQYF.

The rearrangement uses TRBV4-1 and TRBJ1-2; the match to TRBD1 covers 8 bases. Trimming cost V 0 bases and J 6 bases; bases outside gene matches: 9. The V gene's germline CDR1 is MGHRA and CDR2 YSYEKL. The CDR3 covers 16 residues. Written as DNA, the CDR3 is TGCGCCAGCAGCCAAGATCTCTTGGACAGGGAGAATGGCTACACCTTC. This encodes CASSQDLLDRENGYTF.

The J gene is TRBJ2-5, the V gene TRBV20-1, with 10 nucleotides matching TRBD1. The CDR3 totals 11 residues. The junction had 8 bases not matched to a gene; V was cut back by 6 bases and J by 13 bases. The V gene's germline CDR1 is DFQATT and CDR2 SNEGSKA (reference sequence). CDR3 region: CSALGQGFLYF. CDR3 DNA: TGCAGTGCCCTGGGACAGGGGTTCTTGTACTTC.